The entry below describes one T cell receptor (beta chain). Participants' own reports of clinical history determined their cohort assignment. Sequenced by immunoSEQ multiplex PCR; TCRdb stores in-frame clones only, minus some. The sample records about 350,000 clones, about 90% being singletons. The record originates from a study of blood T cell repertoires in COVID-19. Study summary: Italy, Spain and the United States were the sources of the convalescent and acute COVID-19 samples.

The CDR3 spans 15 residues. The germline V gene encodes CDR1 SNHLY and CDR2 FYNNEI. Unmatched junction bases numbered 10, after V lost 7 bases and J lost 5 bases. Sequenced input: PBMCs or T cells enriched from blood (not recorded which). The receptor's source is a woman in her twenties or thirties who had recovered from COVID-19. The J gene is TRBJ2-1, the V gene TRBV2; the match to TRBD1 covers 8 bases. The CDR3 DNA is TGTGCCAGCACGAAGACAGGGGCCCCTAACAATGAGCAGTTCTTC. Its translation is CASTKTGAPNNEQFF.